This entry lists 20 T cell receptor beta chains sequenced from one sample in a study of CD8+ T cells in alopecia areata. Treatment here: oral pan-JAK inhibitor, 5-10 mg twice daily. cDNA reverse transcribed from extracted RNA served as the sequencing template. Measured with immunoSEQ multiplex PCR; TCRdb has only the in-frame clones, and not every one. The data hold approximately 150,000 clones, with about 85% observed a single time. The sample here was CD8+ T cells sorted from blood, taken at week 4, from a patient treated with tofacitinib. These receptors all come from a human donor with alopecia areata.

The rearrangement uses TRBV10-3 and TRBJ1-2; D is unresolved. Germline CDR1 ENHRY, CDR2 SYGVKD. Trimming took off 3 bases at V and 7 bases at J, with 18 bases between the two ends. This CDR3 has 15 amino acids. The CDR3 sequence is CAISEVPRYLGGYTF. The CDR3 DNA is TGTGCCATCAGTGAAGTCCCCAGGTACCTGGGTGGCTACACCTTC.

The rearrangement joins TRBV4-2 to TRBJ2-3; 11 positions match TRBD2. CDR1 and CDR2 (germline): LGHNA, YNFKEQ. Trimming removed 0 bases from V and 8 bases from J; junction bases left unmatched: 4. There are 15 residues in the CDR3. The CDR3 coding sequence is TGTGCCAGCAGCCAAGAGTTAGCGGGGGGGAGTACGCAGTATTTT. Amino acids: CASSQELAGGSTQYF.

On this clone itself: The same CDR3 can be traced to other DNA sequences in this sample. The V and J genes are TRBV27 and TRBJ2-7; D gene uncertain. Germline V CDR1 and CDR2: MNHEY, SMNVEV (reference sequence). This CDR3 contains 13 residues. V lost 2 bases, J lost 4 bases, and 9 bases lay in between. This CDR3 reads CASSLTGTYEQYF. In nucleotides, the CDR3 is TGTGCCAGCAGTTTAACCGGCACATACGAGCAGTACTTC.

The chain carries TRBV20-1 and TRBJ2-7; D call uncertain. V lost 3 bases and J 5 bases, leaving 8 bases between the germline ends. Germline values: CDR1 DFQATT, CDR2 SNEGSKA (reference sequence). The CDR3 totals 11 residues. CDR3 DNA sequence: TGCAGTGCTAGGTATGCGGACGAGCAGTACTTC. This sequence encodes CSARYADEQYF.

In regard to this clone: The same CDR3 also results from other DNA sequences found in this sample. This sequence joins TRBV30 and TRBJ2-7; D may be TRBD1 or TRBD2 (6 bases each). The CDR3 has 13 residues. CDR1 and CDR2 (germline): GTSNPN, SVGIG (reference sequence). With 3 bases removed from V and 4 bases from J, the gap between germline ends came to 13 bases. The chain's CDR3 is CAWSLGGLYEQYF. DNA of the CDR3: TGTGCCTGGAGCCTGGGGGGCCTTTACGAGCAGTACTTC.

This rearrangement joins TRBV7-2 to TRBJ2-3; 9 nucleotides agree with TRBD2. The J segment lost 3 bases and the V segment lost 5 bases, leaving 3 bases of the junction unmatched. Germline V gives CDR1 SGHTA, CDR2 FQGNSA. The CDR3 runs 14 residues. CDR3 coding DNA: TGTGCCAGCAGCGTTAGCGGGGGTACAGATACGCAGTATTTT. Residues: CASSVSGGTDTQYF.

This clone was found a few times. The chain joins TRBV6-4 to TRBJ2-1, with TRBD1 identical over 7 bases. V trimming: 6 bases; J trimming: 9 bases; junction bases outside the gene matches: 8. The CDR3 covers 13 residues. Germline V gene data show CDR1 as MRHNA and CDR2 as SNTAGT. CDR3 region: CASRGDSLSEQFF. CDR3 coding DNA: TGTGCCAGCAGGGGGGACAGCTTGTCTGAGCAGTTCTTC.

To note about this clone: The junction differs from germline at one of its ends, possibly a read error. The chain uses TRBV30 and TRBJ2-3, with D perhaps matching TRBD1 or TRBD2 (6 bases each). Germline assignment: CDR1 GTSNPN and CDR2 SVGIG (reference sequence). CDR3 length: 11 amino acids. The CDR3 bases are TGTGCCTGGAGAAGGGGGGACGTTCGGTTTTTT. Protein: CAWRRGDVRFF.

The chain couples TRBV4-1 to TRBJ2-7, with unresolved D. From germline, CDR1 is MGHRA and CDR2 YSYEKL. The CDR3 loop spans 16 amino acids. V dropped 0 bases and J dropped 1 base, with 13 bases sitting between them. Here the CDR3 reads CASSQDYSAESYEQYF. CDR3 DNA: TGCGCCAGCAGCCAAGATTATTCGGCGGAGTCCTACGAGCAGTACTTC.

CDR3 bases: TGTGCCAGCAGCTTGGGCTCCAGGGGCAATCAGCCCCAGCATTTT. The encoded protein is CASSLGSRGNQPQHF. V usage is TRBV5-8 and J usage is TRBJ1-5; D might be TRBD1 (5 bases). Germline values: CDR1 SGHTS, CDR2 YDEGEE. V was shortened by 0 bases and J by 2 bases, with 9 bases between the two germline ends. The CDR3 is 15 amino acids.

The chain uses TRBV10-2 and TRBJ1-1; D is uncertain. Germline CDR1 WSHSY, CDR2 SAAADI. Deletions cut 8 bases from V and 2 bases from J, with 9 bases between. The CDR3 has 12 amino acids. Written as DNA, the CDR3 is TGCGCCAGCGTACAATCAAACACTGAAGCTTTCTTT. It is translated as CASVQSNTEAFF.

The rearrangement uses TRBV7-9 and TRBJ2-7, with D perhaps given as TRBD1 or TRBD2 (5 bases each). CDR3 length: 14 amino acids. Germline CDR1 SEHNR, CDR2 FQNEAQ (reference sequence). Trimming shortened V by 4 bases and J by 2 bases, and 12 bases separated the two germline ends. CDR3 sequence: CASSYPGTPYEQYF. The CDR3 DNA sequence: TGTGCCAGCAGCTACCCGGGGACCCCCTACGAGCAGTACTTC.

The chain uses TRBV6-5 and TRBJ2-1, with 9 bases identical to TRBD1. Trimming removed 0 bases from V and 7 bases from J; junction bases left unmatched: 7. The length of the CDR3 is 16 residues. Looked up from germline, CDR1 is MNHEY and CDR2 is SVGAGI. The CDR3 DNA reads TGTGCCAGCAGTTACTCCGGACAGGGGATGGGTAATGAGCAGTTCTTC. Translating gives CASSYSGQGMGNEQFF.

The DNA of the CDR3 is TGTGCCAGCAGCCGATTAGACGGGGGAGCTAGCACAGATACGCAGTATTTT. This codes for CASSRLDGGASTDTQYF. The chain has TRBV5-4 and TRBJ2-3; a possible D gene is TRBD2 (6 bases). CDR1 is SGHNT and CDR2 is YYREEE in the germline V gene (reference sequence). The CDR3 sequence is 17 residues long. Trimming took off 4 bases at V and 0 bases at J, with 18 bases between the two ends.

The CDR3 DNA follows: TGCGCCAGCAGCTTTGAGGATACTGAAGCTTTCTTT. Protein product: CASSFEDTEAFF. The rearrangement joins TRBV5-1 to TRBJ1-1; D gene uncertain. Germline V CDR1 and CDR2: SGHRS, YFSETQ. Trimming removed 2 bases at V and 5 bases at J, with 7 bases between. The CDR3 length is 12 residues.

There are a few counts of this clone. V and J are TRBV9 and TRBJ2-2, with a tentative D call TRBD1 (6 bases). Germline lookup yields CDR1 SGDLS and CDR2 YYNGEE. This CDR3 comprises 15 residues. V was cut by 4 bases and J by 2 bases, with 12 bases left in between. As DNA, the CDR3 is TGTGCCAGCAGCCTCCGGACAGTAAACACCGGGGAGCTGTTTTTT. This translates into CASSLRTVNTGELFF.

The chain carries TRBV9 and TRBJ2-7, with 9 bases lining up with TRBD1. CDR3 length: 14 amino acids. The V gene end was trimmed by 4 bases and the J gene end by 4 bases; junction bases not matched to a gene: 6. Germline loops: CDR1 SGDLS, CDR2 YYNGEE. This chain's CDR3 is CASSPGTGLYEQYF. The DNA of the CDR3 is TGTGCCAGCAGCCCGGGGACAGGGCTTTACGAGCAGTACTTC.

This chain connects TRBV27 to TRBJ2-7; 9 nucleotides agree with TRBD1. V was pared by 5 bases and J by 7 bases, with 9 bases of the junction left unmatched. Germline CDR1 is MNHEY and CDR2 is SMNVEV (reference sequence). The CDR3 has 14 residues. DNA of the CDR3: TGTGCCAGCAGTCTTCAGGGACAGGGAAGGGAGCAGTACTTC. Its protein product is CASSLQGQGREQYF.

CDR3 region: CASSQDRVWYGYTF. The CDR3 region has the DNA TGCGCCAGCAGCCAGGACAGGGTCTGGTATGGCTACACCTTC. The chain employs TRBV4-1 and TRBJ1-2; 8 bases agree with TRBD1. V trimming: 3 bases; J trimming: 5 bases; junction bases outside the gene matches: 5. The CDR3 extends over 14 amino acids. The V gene's germline CDR1 is MGHRA and CDR2 YSYEKL.

This chain links TRBV9 with TRBJ2-3; no definite D call. Trimming cost V 0 bases and J 2 bases, with 4 bases left between them. The CDR3 is made up of 13 amino acids. CDR1 is SGDLS and CDR2 is YYNGEE in the germline V gene. The CDR3 spells CASSVDLTDTQYF. DNA of the CDR3: TGTGCCAGCAGCGTAGACCTCACAGATACGCAGTATTTT.